This passage covers 18 T cell receptor beta chains from one sample sequenced in a study of vaccination effects on CD4 cells after COVID-19. Method: immunoSEQ multiplex PCR; TCRdb's copy keeps in-frame clones and lacks some. The sample has more than 40,000 clones, 65% to 80% seen once. These receptors have no known antigen. Expansion of antigen-specific CD4+ T cells with viral peptide pools was carried out by the ViraFEST assay before sequencing. CD4+ T cells were isolated after around 9 days of culture. None of these healthy vaccinees had been infected with SARS-CoV-2 before vaccination. This specimen consisted of CD4+ T cells from PBMCs cultured with HCoV-NL63 spike peptides, obtained before COVID-19 vaccination. The receptors were gathered from a human donor who received a COVID-19 vaccine.

The chain links TRBV18 to TRBJ2-1, with 10 bases that match TRBD1. Per the germline V gene, CDR1 is KGHSH and CDR2 is LQKENI. V shed 3 bases and J 2 bases; nucleotides not matched to a gene: 7. This CDR3 has 17 residues. CDR3 bases: TGTGCCAGCTCACCCAGCCGGGGGACAGGGGCCTACAATGAGCAGTTCTTC. Protein product: CASSPSRGTGAYNEQFF.

The chain employs TRBV7-9 and TRBJ2-1; tentative D call: TRBD2 (5 bases). The CDR3 covers 16 residues. Trimming cost V 0 bases and J 0 bases, with 9 bases left between them. CDR1 and CDR2 (germline): SEHNR, FQNEAQ (reference sequence). CDR3 bases: TGTGCCAGCAGCTTAGCTCTAGCCTTCTCCTACAATGAGCAGTTCTTC. It codes for CASSLALAFSYNEQFF.

The chain employs TRBV19 and TRBJ1-4, with TRBD1 as a possible D gene (5 bases). The germline V gene has CDR1 LNHDA and CDR2 SQIVND (reference sequence). V gave up 6 bases and J gave up 4 bases, with 18 bases separating them. This CDR3 is built from 16 residues. This chain's CDR3 is CASSTRGVGNNEKLFF. CDR3 nucleotide sequence: TGTGCCAGTAGCACGCGGGGCGTCGGCAATAATGAAAAACTGTTTTTT.

This chain connects TRBV18 to TRBJ1-6; D is unresolved. CDR3 size: 15 residues. Germline V CDR1 and CDR2: KGHSH, LQKENI. Trimming shortened V by 1 base and J by 5 bases, and 9 bases separated the two germline ends. The CDR3 reads CASSPRVGHNSPLHF. In DNA, the CDR3 is TGTGCCAGCTCACCACGGGTTGGCCATAATTCACCCCTCCACTTT.

The chain employs TRBV19 and TRBJ2-5, with D possibly TRBD2 on 6 matching bases. The CDR3 consists of 15 residues. Trimming stripped 6 bases from V and 0 bases from J, with 14 bases between. Germline V CDR1 and CDR2: LNHDA, SQIVND (reference sequence). In DNA form, the CDR3 reads TGTGCCAGTAGGCCGCGGGGATCGTACCAAGAGACCCAGTACTTC. Translating gives CASRPRGSYQETQYF.

The chain couples TRBV21-1 to TRBJ1-2; the table's D gene call, TRBD1, was not cross checked with the DNA. TRBV21-1 is a pseudogene locus. CDR3 length: 14 amino acids. CDR3 bases: TGTGCCAGCAGCGAACAGGGAAGGAACTATGGCTACACCTTC. It specifies CASSEQGRNYGYTF.

The rearrangement links TRBV3-1 (or the pseudogene TRBV3-2) to TRBJ1-4; 7 bases map to TRBD1. The CDR3 has 20 residues. The germline V gene encodes CDR1 LGHDT and CDR2 YNNKEL (reference sequence). The ends lost 0 bases at V and 2 bases at J; junction bases unmatched: 15. The CDR3 DNA reads TGTGCCAGCAGCCAAGATCGGGGGACAGTAATTTTGTCGACTAATGAAAAACTGTTTTTT. As protein: CASSQDRGTVILSTNEKLFF.

The rearrangement uses TRBV5-4 and TRBJ2-1; 7 nucleotides agree with TRBD2. With 4 bases clipped from V and 2 bases from J, the junction kept 6 bases outside the gene matches. The CDR3 is made up of 15 amino acids. Germline loops: CDR1 SGHNT, CDR2 YYREEE (reference sequence). CDR3 nucleotide sequence: TGTGCCAGCAGCACGGGGACTAACCCCTACAATGAGCAGTTCTTC. Translating gives CASSTGTNPYNEQFF.

This clone was recorded once. The chain combines TRBV11-2 with TRBJ2-3; D perhaps matches TRBD1 (6 bases). The CDR3 contains 15 residues. Germline V gene lookup returns CDR1 SGHAT and CDR2 FQNNGV. V lost 2 bases to trimming and J lost 6 bases, with 15 bases between them. The CDR3 loop is CASSLTGHNEDTQYF. The DNA for the CDR3 is TGTGCCAGCAGCTTAACGGGACACAATGAGGATACGCAGTATTTT. Supplemented by reference TRBV11-2 and TRBJ2-3, the full variable domain reads EAGVAQSPRYKIIEKRQSVAFWCNPISGHATLYWYQQILGQGPKLLIQFQNNGVVDDSQLPKDRFSAERLKGVDSTLKIQPAKLEDSAVYLCASSLTGHNEDTQYFGPGTRLTVL.

The chain is built from TRBV19 and TRBJ1-1, with TRBD1 identical over 7 bases. Per the germline V gene, CDR1 is LNHDA and CDR2 is SQIVND (reference sequence). V shed 5 bases and J 1 base; nucleotides not matched to a gene: 10. CDR3 length equals 16 residues. The CDR3 nucleotides read TGTGCCAGTAGTCACACGGACAGGCCAGAGAACACTGAAGCTTTCTTT. Protein: CASSHTDRPENTEAFF.

J is TRBJ2-5 and V is TRBV6-5; TRBD1 agrees at 8 bases. Germline V gene data show CDR1 as MNHEY and CDR2 as SVGAGI. The CDR3 is 14 amino acids. The V segment lost 6 bases and the J segment 4 bases; nucleotides outside the gene matches: 7. This chain's CDR3 is CASSPDRELETQYF. CDR3 nucleotide sequence: TGTGCCAGCAGCCCGGACAGGGAATTAGAGACCCAGTACTTC.

The chain employs TRBV4-3 and TRBJ2-3; D gene uncertain. Germline V gene data show CDR1 as LGHNA and CDR2 as YSLEER. The CDR3 is 15 amino acids. With 5 bases removed from V and 3 bases from J, the gap between germline ends came to 15 bases. This CDR3 is CASSYNRQGTDTQYF. For the CDR3, the DNA is TGCGCCAGCAGCTACAACCGGCAAGGAACAGATACGCAGTATTTT.

This sequence joins TRBV25-1 and TRBJ2-5, with a tentative D call TRBD2 (5 bases). Germline CDR1 reads MGHDK; CDR2 reads SYGVNS. Trimming removed 5 bases from V and 5 bases from J, with 18 bases in between. This CDR3 has 15 amino acids. The CDR3 here is CASSSAAGPGETQYF. DNA for the CDR3: TGTGCCAGCAGTTCAGCGGCCGGACCGGGGGAGACCCAGTACTTC.

V usage is TRBV6-5 and J usage is TRBJ1-2; D gene ambiguous. Looked up from germline, CDR1 is MNHEY and CDR2 is SVGAGI. The V and J ends lost 5 bases and 0 bases respectively, with 4 bases between them. The CDR3 length is 12 residues. The CDR3 DNA is TGTGCCAGCAGTCTTCCTAACTATGGCTACACCTTC. It specifies CASSLPNYGYTF.

This clone occurred once. The chain employs TRBV19 and TRBJ1-1; D unclear. CDR1 is LNHDA, CDR2 SQIVND, per germline (reference sequence). CDR3 length equals 15 residues. Trimming stripped 6 bases from V and 1 base from J, with 15 bases between. The DNA of the CDR3 is TGTGCCAGTAGCCCGTCAGGACCGAGGAACACTGAAGCTTTCTTT. Protein: CASSPSGPRNTEAFF. Full variable domain (rest looked up from reference TRBV19 and TRBJ1-1): DGGITQSPKYLFRKEGQNVTLSCEQNLNHDAMYWYRQDPGQGLRLIYYSQIVNDFQKGDIAEGYSVSREKKESFPLTVTSAQKNPTAFYLCASSPSGPRNTEAFFGQGTRLTVV.

The chain combines TRBV7-2 with TRBJ2-6, with TRBD2 matching 13 bases. The CDR3 has 19 residues. After removal of 4 bases from V and 1 base from J, the junction contained 7 bases not matched to a gene. Per the germline V gene, CDR1 is SGHTA and CDR2 is FQGNSA. CDR3 sequence reads: CASSSKTSGGPSGANVLTF. CDR3 nucleotides: TGTGCCAGCAGCTCAAAGACTAGCGGGGGGCCATCTGGGGCCAACGTCCTGACTTTC.

The genes are TRBV28 and TRBJ2-3; D might be TRBD1 (7 bases). V was shortened by 5 bases and J by 4 bases, with 19 bases between the two germline ends. CDR3 length: 16 residues. Germline loops: CDR1 MDHEN, CDR2 SYDVKM. Here the CDR3 DNA reads TGTGCCAGCAGTATCGGCGGCCGCAGGGGGGCAGATACGCAGTATTTT. Protein product: CASSIGGRRGADTQYF. Combining the CDR3 with reference TRBV28 and TRBJ2-3 gives the whole variable domain DVKVTQSSRYLVKRTGEKVFLECVQDMDHENMFWYRQDPGLGLRLIYFSYDVKMKEKGDIPEGYSVSREKKERFSLILESASTNQTSMYLCASSIGGRRGADTQYFGPGTRLTVL.

The sample holds a few counts of this clone. The chain uses TRBV7-8 and TRBJ1-4, with 8 bases identical to TRBD1. Per germline, CDR1 SGHVS and CDR2 FQNEAQ. This CDR3 has 14 amino acids. The junction had 6 bases not matched to a gene; V was cut back by 4 bases and J by 8 bases. The CDR3 protein is CASSWTGLGEKLFF. The CDR3 DNA follows: TGTGCCAGCAGCTGGACAGGGTTAGGGGAAAAACTGTTTTTT.